This T cell receptor beta chain was captured by sequencing in a study of blood T cell repertoires in COVID-19 (dated by TCRdb to 2020 to 2022). Broadly, across the study: Samples from collaborators originated in the United States, Italy and Spain and spanned both the acute and convalescent phases of COVID-19. The material from the prospective study consisted of cDNA or gDNA derived from T cells, B-cell-depleted T cells, or PBMCs. Where available, HLA class I and class II types were taken from metadata supplied by the sample provider and were not determined by assay-based typing. Subjects who had been exposed to COVID-19, were actively infected with it, or had recovered from it provided the deeply sampled blood TCRbeta repertoires that made up the dataset. Nearly every sample came with metadata listing a de-identified subject ID, COVID-19 status, age in years and sex. The repertoires were released in a freely available public database intended as a resource for research on the immune response to SARS-CoV-2. Samples came from the ongoing ImmuneRACE study (first 160 participants) plus 1,254 subjects from 6 global collaborators. The full study reports these points: How much clinical and demographic metadata was included differed by source and by participant, and the metadata was provided uncurated.

TCRbeta CDR3 regions were amplified from genomic DNA by means of the immunoSEQ Assay, a bias-controlled multiplex PCR. Per the source publication's procedure: The number of nucleated cells in each sample was estimated from the amplification of reference gene primers within the assay. Sequence reads were collapsed and filtered to measure the absolute abundance of every unique TCRbeta CDR3 rearrangement. For each sample, productive Simpson clonality was calculated by taking the square root of Simpson's diversity index across productive rearrangements. TCRdb mirrors the immuneACCESS table, restricted to in-frame sequences. Some clones are absent from its copies; in checked studies, under half trace to an unresolved V gene, and the reason for the others is unknown. Clone size and V and J calls were adopted from that table, with D and trimming inferred from the DNA. Present in this sample are roughly 120,000 clones, more than 80% of which were seen just once. Together, the top ten hold roughly 5% of the sample.

One collaborating source in Seattle enrolled patients during active infection and followed them longitudinally through the course of disease. Each collaborating institution followed its own protocols to collect whole blood in K2EDTA tubes. For TCRbeta analysis, collaborator samples were shipped as frozen whole blood, as isolated PBMCs, or as DNA extracted from either sample type. Of note for this clone: Its antigen is unknown. One base away there is no much larger clone; base qualities are not given.

Measured from the cysteine to the phenylalanine, the CDR3 is 13 residues long. Only CDR3 DNA remains: 39 bases, in frame from the first base. CDR1 and CDR2, looked up from the germline V gene, are SNHLY and FYNNEI. Relative to germline, V is missing 6 bases and J is missing 4 bases, with 1 base of the junction outside any gene match. This receptor chain uses TRBV2 and TRBJ1-5, and 9 junctional nucleotides match TRBD1. The receptor's source is a woman aged 55 to 70 with COVID-19, enrolled during active disease. The sample consisted of peripheral blood. The CDR3 has the sequence CASSGQGNQPQHF. The DNA sequence reads TGTGCCAGCAGCGGACAGGGGAATCAGCCCCAGCATTTT.